This entry is about one T cell receptor (beta chain). Sequencing templates came from extracted RNA that was reverse transcribed into cDNA. Generated by immunoSEQ multiplex PCR, the TCRdb table keeps only in-frame clones and is missing some. The table has 130,000 to 150,000 clones, around 49% seen once. The sample is drawn from a study of CD8+ T cells in alopecia areata. This TCR came from a human donor with alopecia areata. The material was CD4+ T cells sorted from blood, obtained at week 0.

As DNA, the CDR3 is TGCAGCGTTGTAAGGGGGGGGAATGGCGAGCAGTACTTC. Its protein product is CSVVRGGNGEQYF. The gene calls are TRBV29-1 and TRBJ2-5, with D perhaps TRBD2 (7 bases). Gene TRBJ2-7 matches the end of the DNA better, so the J call may be wrong. Germline lookup yields CDR1 SQVTM and CDR2 ANQGSEA. The CDR3 has 13 residues.